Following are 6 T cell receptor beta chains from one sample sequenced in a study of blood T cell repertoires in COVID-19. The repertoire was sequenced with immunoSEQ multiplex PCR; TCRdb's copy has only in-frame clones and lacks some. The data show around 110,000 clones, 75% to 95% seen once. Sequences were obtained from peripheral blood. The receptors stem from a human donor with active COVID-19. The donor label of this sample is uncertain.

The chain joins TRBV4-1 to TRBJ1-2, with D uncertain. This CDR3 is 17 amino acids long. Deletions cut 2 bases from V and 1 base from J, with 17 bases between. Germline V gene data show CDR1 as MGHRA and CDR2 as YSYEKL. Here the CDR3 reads CASSQTGLTLDNYGYTF. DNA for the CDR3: TGCGCCAGCAGCCAAACGGGATTGACCTTAGATAACTATGGCTACACCTTC.

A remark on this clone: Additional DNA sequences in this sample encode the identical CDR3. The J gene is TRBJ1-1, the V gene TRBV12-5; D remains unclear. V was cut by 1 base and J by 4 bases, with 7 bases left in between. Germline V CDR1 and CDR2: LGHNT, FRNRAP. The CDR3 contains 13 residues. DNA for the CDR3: TGTGCTAGTGGTTTGGAACCCGGCACTGAAGCTTTCTTT. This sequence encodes CASGLEPGTEAFF.

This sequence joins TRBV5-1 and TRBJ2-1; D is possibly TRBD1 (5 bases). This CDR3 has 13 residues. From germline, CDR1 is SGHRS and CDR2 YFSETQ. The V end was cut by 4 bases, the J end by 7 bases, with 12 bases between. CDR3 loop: CASSGRGWNEQFF. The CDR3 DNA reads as TGCGCCAGCAGCGGTAGGGGTTGGAATGAGCAGTTCTTC.

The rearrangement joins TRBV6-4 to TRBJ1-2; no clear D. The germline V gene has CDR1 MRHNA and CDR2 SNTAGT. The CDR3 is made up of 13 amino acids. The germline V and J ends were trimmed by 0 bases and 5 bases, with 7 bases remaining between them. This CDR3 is CASSDSRGYGYTF. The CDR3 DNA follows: TGTGCCAGCAGTGACTCACGGGGATATGGCTACACCTTC.

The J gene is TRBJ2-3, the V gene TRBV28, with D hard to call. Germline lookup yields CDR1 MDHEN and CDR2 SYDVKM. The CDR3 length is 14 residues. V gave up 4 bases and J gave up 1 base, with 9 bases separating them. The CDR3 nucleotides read TGTGCCAGCAGTTCGTATCGAGGCACAGATACGCAGTATTTT. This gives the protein CASSSYRGTDTQYF.

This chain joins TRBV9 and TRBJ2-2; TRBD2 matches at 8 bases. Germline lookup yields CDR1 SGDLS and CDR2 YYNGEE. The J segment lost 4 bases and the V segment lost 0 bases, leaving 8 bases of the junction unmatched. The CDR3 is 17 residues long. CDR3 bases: TGTGCCAGCAGCGTAGAGGACGGGGGGGCCGGCACCGGGGAGCTGTTTTTT. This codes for CASSVEDGGAGTGELFF. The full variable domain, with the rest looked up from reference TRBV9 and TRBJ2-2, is DSGVTQTPKHLITATGQRVTLRCSPRSGDLSVYWYQQSLDQGLQFLIQYYNGEERAKGNILERFSAQQFPDLHSELNLSSLELGDSALYFCASSVEDGGAGTGELFFGEGSRLTVL.